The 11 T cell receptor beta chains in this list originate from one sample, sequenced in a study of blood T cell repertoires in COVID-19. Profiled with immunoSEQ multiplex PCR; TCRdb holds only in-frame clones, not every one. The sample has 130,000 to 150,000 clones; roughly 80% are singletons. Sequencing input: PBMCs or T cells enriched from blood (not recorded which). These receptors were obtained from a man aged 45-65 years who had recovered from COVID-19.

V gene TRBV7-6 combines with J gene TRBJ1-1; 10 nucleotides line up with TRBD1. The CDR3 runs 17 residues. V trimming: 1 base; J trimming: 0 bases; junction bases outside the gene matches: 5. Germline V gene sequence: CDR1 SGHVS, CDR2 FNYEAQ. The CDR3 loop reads CASSLGTGGPMNTEAFF. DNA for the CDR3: TGTGCCAGCAGCTTAGGGACAGGGGGACCTATGAACACTGAAGCTTTCTTT.

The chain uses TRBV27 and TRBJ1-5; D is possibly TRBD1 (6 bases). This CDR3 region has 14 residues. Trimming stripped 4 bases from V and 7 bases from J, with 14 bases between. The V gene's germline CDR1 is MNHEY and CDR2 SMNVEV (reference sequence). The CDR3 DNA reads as TGTGCCAGCAGTTGGCAGGGGAAAGAGCAGCCCCAGCATTTT. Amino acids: CASSWQGKEQPQHF.

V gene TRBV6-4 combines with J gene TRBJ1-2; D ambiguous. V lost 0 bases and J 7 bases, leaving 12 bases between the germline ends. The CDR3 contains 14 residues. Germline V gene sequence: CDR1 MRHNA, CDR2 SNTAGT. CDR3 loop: CASSDSGQSAGYTF. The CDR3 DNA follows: TGTGCCAGCAGTGACTCTGGCCAGTCCGCTGGCTACACCTTC.

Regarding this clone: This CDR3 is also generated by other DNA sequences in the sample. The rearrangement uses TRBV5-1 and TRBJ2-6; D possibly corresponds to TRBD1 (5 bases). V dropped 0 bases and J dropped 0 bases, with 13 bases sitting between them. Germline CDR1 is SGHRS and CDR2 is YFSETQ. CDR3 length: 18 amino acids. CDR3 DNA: TGCGCCAGCAGCTTGGTGGTGGGGCCAAGCTCTGGGGCCAACGTCCTGACTTTC. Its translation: CASSLVVGPSSGANVLTF.

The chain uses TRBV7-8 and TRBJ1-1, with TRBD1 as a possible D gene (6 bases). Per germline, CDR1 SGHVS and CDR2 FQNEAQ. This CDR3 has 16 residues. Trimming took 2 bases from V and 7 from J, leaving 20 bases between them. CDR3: CASSLSFAGGAYEAFF. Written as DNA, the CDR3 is TGTGCCAGCAGCTTATCCTTTGCGGGGGGCGCCTATGAAGCTTTCTTT.

This CDR3 reads CASSIAGLAGGPDEQFF. CDR3 bases: TGTGCCAGTAGTATAGCGGGACTAGCGGGGGGGCCTGATGAGCAGTTCTTC. The genes are TRBV19 and TRBJ2-1, with 16 bases lining up with TRBD2. Germline V gives CDR1 LNHDA, CDR2 SQIVND (reference sequence). Trimming took 1 base from V and 8 from J; bases not matched to a gene: 5. This CDR3 region has 17 residues.

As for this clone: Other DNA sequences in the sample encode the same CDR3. Here the CDR3 reads CASSLGGGPYEQYF. CDR3 sequence (DNA): TGTGCCAGCAGTTTGGGGGGAGGCCCCTACGAGCAGTACTTC. V is TRBV28 and J is TRBJ2-7; perhaps TRBD2 as D (6 bases). This CDR3 spans 14 amino acids. Trimming shortened V by 3 bases and J by 2 bases, and 11 bases separated the two germline ends. Germline CDR1 and CDR2: MDHEN and SYDVKM.

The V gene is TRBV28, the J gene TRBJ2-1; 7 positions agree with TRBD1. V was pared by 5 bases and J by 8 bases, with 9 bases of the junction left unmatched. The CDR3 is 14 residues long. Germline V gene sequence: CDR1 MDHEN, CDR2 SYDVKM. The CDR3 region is CASSPVGGHYEQFF. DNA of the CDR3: TGTGCCAGCAGTCCCGTAGGGGGCCACTATGAGCAGTTCTTC.

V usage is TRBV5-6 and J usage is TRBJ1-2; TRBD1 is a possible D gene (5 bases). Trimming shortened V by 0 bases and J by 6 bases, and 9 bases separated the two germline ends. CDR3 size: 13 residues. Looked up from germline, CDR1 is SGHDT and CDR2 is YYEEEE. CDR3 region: CASSLAGAHGYTF. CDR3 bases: TGTGCCAGCAGCTTGGCTGGGGCCCATGGCTACACCTTC.

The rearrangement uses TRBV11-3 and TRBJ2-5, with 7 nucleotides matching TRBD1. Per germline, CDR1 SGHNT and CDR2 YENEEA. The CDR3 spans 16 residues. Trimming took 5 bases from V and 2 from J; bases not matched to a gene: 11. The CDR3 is CASSRSSPGGQETQYF. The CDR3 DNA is TGTGCCAGCAGCCGTAGTTCCCCAGGGGGACAAGAGACCCAGTACTTC.

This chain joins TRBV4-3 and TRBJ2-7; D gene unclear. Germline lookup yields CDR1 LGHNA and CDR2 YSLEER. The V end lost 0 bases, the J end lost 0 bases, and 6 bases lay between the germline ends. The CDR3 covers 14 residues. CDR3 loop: CASSQERISYEQYF. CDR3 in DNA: TGCGCCAGCAGCCAAGAGCGGATCTCCTACGAGCAGTACTTC.